The sequence of this T cell receptor beta chain was determined in a study of T cells after somatic rescue of genetic block. Sequencing was performed with immunoSEQ multiplex PCR; in TCRdb, only in-frame clones are kept and a portion is missing. The data hold over 10,000 clones, with less than 80% observed a single time. This clonotype originated in a boy between 10 and 17 years old. The material sequenced was peripheral blood mononuclear cells (PBMCs).

CDR3 residues: CASSQVESTEAFF. CDR3 coding DNA: TGTGCCAGCAGCCAGGTGGAGAGCACTGAAGCTTTCTTT. This chain connects TRBV6-6 to TRBJ1-1; D unresolved. Between the trimmed V and J ends, which lost 6 bases and 4 bases, there was a span of 12 bases. The CDR3 is 13 residues long. Looked up from germline, CDR1 is MNHNY and CDR2 is SVGAGI (reference sequence).